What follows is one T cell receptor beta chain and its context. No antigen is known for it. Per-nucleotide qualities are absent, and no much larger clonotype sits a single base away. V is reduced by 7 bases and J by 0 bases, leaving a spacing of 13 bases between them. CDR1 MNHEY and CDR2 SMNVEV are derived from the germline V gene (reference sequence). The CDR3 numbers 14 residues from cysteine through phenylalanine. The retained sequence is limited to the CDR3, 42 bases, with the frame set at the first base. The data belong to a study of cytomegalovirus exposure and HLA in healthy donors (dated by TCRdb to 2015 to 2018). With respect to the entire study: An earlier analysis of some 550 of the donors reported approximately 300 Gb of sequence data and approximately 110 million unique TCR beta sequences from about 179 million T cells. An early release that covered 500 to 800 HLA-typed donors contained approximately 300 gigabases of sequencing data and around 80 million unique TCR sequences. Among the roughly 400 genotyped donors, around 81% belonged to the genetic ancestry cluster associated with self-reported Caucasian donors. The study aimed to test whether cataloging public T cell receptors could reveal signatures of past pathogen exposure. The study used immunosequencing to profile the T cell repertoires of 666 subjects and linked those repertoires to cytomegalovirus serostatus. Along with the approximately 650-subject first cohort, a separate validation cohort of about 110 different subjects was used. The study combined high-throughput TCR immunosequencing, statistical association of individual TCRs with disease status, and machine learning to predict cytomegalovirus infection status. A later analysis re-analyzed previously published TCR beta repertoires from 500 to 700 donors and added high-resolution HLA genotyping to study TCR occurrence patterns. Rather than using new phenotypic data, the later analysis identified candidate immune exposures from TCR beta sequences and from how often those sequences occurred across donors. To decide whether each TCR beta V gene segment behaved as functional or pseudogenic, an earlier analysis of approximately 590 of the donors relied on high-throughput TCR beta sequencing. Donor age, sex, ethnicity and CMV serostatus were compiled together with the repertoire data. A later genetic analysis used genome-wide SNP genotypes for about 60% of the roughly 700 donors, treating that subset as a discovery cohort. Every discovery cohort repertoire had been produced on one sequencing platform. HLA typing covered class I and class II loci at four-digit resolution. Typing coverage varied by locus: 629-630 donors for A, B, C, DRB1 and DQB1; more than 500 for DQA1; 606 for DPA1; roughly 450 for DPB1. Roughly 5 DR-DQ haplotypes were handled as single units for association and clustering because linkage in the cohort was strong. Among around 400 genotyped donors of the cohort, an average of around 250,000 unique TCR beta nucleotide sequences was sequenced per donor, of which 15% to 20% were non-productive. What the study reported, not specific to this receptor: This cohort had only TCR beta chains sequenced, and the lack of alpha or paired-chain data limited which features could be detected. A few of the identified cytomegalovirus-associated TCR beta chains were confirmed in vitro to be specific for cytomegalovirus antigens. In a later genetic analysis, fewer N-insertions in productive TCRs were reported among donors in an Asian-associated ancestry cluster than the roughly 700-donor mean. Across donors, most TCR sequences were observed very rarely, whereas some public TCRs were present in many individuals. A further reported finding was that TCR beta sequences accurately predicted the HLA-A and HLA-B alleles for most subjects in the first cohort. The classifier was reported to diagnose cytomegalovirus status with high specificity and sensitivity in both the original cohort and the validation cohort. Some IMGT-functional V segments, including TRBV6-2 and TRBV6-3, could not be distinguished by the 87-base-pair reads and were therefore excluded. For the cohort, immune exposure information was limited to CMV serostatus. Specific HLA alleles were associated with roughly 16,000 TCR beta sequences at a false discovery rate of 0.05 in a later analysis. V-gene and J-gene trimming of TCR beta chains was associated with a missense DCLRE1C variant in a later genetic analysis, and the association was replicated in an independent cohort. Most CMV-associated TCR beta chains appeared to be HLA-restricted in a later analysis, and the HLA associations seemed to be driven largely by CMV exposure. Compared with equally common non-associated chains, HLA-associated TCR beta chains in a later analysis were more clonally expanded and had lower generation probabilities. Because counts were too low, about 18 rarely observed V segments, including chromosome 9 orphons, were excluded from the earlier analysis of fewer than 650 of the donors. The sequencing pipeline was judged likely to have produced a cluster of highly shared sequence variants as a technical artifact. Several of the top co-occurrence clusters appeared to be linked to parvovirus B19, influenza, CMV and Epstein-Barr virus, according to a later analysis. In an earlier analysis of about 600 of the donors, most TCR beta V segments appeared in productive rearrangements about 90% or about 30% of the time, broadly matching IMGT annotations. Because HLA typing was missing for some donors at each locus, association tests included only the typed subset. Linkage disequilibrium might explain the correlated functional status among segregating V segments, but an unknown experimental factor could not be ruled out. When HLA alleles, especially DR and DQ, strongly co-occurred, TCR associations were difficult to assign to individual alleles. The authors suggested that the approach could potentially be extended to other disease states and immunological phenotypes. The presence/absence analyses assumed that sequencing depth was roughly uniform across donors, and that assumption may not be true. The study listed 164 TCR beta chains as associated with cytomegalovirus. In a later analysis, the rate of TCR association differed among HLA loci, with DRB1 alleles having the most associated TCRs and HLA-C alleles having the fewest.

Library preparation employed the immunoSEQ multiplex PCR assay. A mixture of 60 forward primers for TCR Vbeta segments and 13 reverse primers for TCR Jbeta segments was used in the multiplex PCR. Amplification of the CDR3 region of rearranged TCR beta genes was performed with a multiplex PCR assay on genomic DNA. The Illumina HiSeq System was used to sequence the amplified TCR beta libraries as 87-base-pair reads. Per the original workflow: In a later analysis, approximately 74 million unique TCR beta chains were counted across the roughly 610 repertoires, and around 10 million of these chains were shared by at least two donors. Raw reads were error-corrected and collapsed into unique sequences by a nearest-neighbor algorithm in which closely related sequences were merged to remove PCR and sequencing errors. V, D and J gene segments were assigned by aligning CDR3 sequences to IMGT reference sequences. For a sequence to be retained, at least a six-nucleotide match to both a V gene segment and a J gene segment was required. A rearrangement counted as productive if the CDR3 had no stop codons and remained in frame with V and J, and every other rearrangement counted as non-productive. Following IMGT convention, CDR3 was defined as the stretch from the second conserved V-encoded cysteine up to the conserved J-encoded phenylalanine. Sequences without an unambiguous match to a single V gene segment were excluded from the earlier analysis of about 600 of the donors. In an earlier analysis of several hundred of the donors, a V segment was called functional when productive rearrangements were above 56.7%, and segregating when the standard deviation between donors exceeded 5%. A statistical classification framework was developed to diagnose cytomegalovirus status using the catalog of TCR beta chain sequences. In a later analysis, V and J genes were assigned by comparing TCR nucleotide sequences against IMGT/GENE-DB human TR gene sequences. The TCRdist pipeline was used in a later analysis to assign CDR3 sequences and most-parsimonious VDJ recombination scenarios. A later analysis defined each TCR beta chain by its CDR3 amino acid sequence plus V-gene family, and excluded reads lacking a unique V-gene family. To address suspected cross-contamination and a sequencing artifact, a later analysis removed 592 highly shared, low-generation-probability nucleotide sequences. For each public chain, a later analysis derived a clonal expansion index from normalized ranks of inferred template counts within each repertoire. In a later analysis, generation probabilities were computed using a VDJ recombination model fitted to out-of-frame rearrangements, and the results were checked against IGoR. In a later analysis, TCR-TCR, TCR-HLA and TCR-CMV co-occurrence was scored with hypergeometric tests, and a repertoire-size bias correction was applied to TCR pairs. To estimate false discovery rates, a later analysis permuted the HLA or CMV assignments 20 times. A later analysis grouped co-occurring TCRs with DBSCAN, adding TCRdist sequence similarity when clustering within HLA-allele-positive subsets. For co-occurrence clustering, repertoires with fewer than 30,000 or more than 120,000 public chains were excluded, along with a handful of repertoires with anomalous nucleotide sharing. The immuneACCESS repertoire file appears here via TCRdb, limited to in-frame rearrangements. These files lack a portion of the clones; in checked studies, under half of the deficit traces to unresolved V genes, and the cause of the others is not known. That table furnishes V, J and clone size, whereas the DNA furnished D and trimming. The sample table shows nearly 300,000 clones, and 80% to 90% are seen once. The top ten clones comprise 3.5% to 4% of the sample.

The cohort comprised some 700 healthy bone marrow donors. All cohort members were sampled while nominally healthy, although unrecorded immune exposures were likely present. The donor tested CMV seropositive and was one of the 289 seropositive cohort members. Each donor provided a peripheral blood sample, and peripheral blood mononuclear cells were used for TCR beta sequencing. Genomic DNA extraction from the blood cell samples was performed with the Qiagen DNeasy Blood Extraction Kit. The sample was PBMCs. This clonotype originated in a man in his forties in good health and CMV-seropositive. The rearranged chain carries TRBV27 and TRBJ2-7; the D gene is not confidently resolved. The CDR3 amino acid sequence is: CASIEAASSYEQYF. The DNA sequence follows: TGTGCCAGCATTGAGGCAGCCTCCTCCTACGAGCAGTACTTC.